The 5 T cell receptor beta chains in this list originate from one sample, sequenced in a study of T cells expressing NK-cell markers. For each CDR3 protein, TCRdb gives one entry from its re-call of the 5' RACE reads, without DNA. The table for this sample gives around 550,000 distinct CDR3 sequences. Sequencing was done on a sample of blood T cells: a sorted CD56 or NKG2C T cell subset, CD4+ or CD8+ T cells, or bulk PBMC T cells (not recorded which). Receptor source: a man aged 18 to 30 in good health.

This chain links TRBV5-1 with TRBJ1-5. CDR1 and CDR2 from the germline V gene are SGHRS and YFSETQ. CDR3 length: 13 amino acids. The CDR3 sequence: CASSESSGQPQHF.

The chain has TRBV20-1 and TRBJ2-5; the TCRdb call, TRBD2, lacks DNA for checking. The germline V gene encodes CDR1 DFQATT and CDR2 SNEGSKA (reference sequence). The CDR3 runs to 13 residues. This CDR3 reads CSAETSGTKTQYF.

This sequence joins TRBV25-1 and TRBJ2-1; no DNA is available, so the TRBD1 call from TCRdb remains unchecked. The germline CDR1 and CDR2 sequences are MGHDK and SYGVNS. The CDR3 covers 15 residues. The CDR3 spells CASSLDLGVYNEQFF. Based on the CDR3 plus reference TRBV25-1 and TRBJ2-1, the full variable domain is EADIYQTPRYLVIGTGKKITLECSQTMGHDKMYWYQQDPGMELHLIHYSYGVNSTEKGDLSSESTVSRIRTEHFPLTLESARPSHTSQYLCASSLDLGVYNEQFFGPGTRLTVL.

The V and J genes are TRBV20-1 and TRBJ2-1; TCRdb calls TRBD2, which cannot be checked without DNA. The CDR3 loop spans 11 amino acids. Germline V gene data show CDR1 as DFQATT and CDR2 as SNEGSKA (reference sequence). The CDR3 region is CSAIGLAGAFF.

The rearrangement links TRBV12-3 or TRBV12-4 to TRBJ1-2; the D call of TRBD1 rests on TCRdb alone, since no DNA is present to check it. The CDR3 totals 15 residues. The CDR3 loop is CASSHPTTGGNGYTF.